The 13 T cell receptor beta chains listed next were all sequenced from one sample in a study of sequential checkpoint blockade in melanoma (dated by TCRdb to the late 2010s). Receptors were amplified or captured by the immunoSEQ multiplex PCR assay. What TCRdb holds here is the immuneACCESS table cut down to in-frame rearrangements. Part of the clones is not present; checked against another copy, under half of the missing clones reflect an unresolved V gene, and the others are unexplained. This sample has around 18,000 clones in its table, and about 66% of those were observed once. The ten largest make up 12% of the sample. Read against the paper, the sample's treatment or condition label means: randomized to nivolumab then ipilimumab (arm A) or the reverse (arm B). The material sequenced was CD8+ T cells sorted from blood (inferred from file names), taken from a patient given nivolumab and ipilimumab in sequence. These receptors were taken from a human donor with melanoma.

V gene TRBV6-6 combines with J gene TRBJ1-1, with D unresolved. The CDR3 loop spans 15 amino acids. The germline V gene has CDR1 MNHNY and CDR2 SVGAGI (reference sequence). V lost 3 bases, J lost 1 base, and 12 bases lay in between. CDR3 DNA sequence: TGTGCCAGCAGTTATTTTGCATCGAGGAACACTGAAGCTTTCTTT. Its translation is CASSYFASRNTEAFF.

The V gene is TRBV18, the J gene TRBJ2-7; 8 nucleotides align to TRBD2. Trimming took 5 bases from V and 5 from J; bases not matched to a gene: 8. The CDR3 runs 14 residues. CDR1 is KGHSH, CDR2 LQKENI, per germline. CDR3 residues: CASSRGLDWNEQYF. CDR3 sequence (DNA): TGTGCCAGCTCAAGGGGACTAGACTGGAACGAGCAGTACTTC.

The CDR3 coding sequence is TGCGCCAGCAGGGCCGGGACTAGCGTGAATGAGCAGTTCTTC. Translating gives CASRAGTSVNEQFF. This rearrangement joins TRBV10-2 to TRBJ2-1; 10 bases line up with TRBD2. Germline V gene lookup returns CDR1 WSHSY and CDR2 SAAADI. V was pared by 6 bases and J by 7 bases, with 6 bases of the junction left unmatched. The CDR3 spans 14 residues.

The chain is built from TRBV5-4 and TRBJ2-7, with D perhaps matching TRBD1 (6 bases). This CDR3 has 12 residues. V was trimmed by 4 bases and J by 4 bases, leaving 9 bases between them. The germline V gene has CDR1 SGHNT and CDR2 YYREEE (reference sequence). In DNA form, the CDR3 reads TGTGCCAGCAGCCCCGGACAGTACGAGCAGTACTTC. Translated: CASSPGQYEQYF.

The rearrangement links TRBV2 to TRBJ2-1, with 8 bases aligning to TRBD2. There are 16 residues in the CDR3. Germline V gene sequence: CDR1 SNHLY, CDR2 FYNNEI. V lost 3 bases to trimming and J lost 7 bases; unmatched junction nucleotides: 11. The CDR3 here is CASSEIVASGLNEQFF. The DNA of the CDR3 is TGTGCCAGCAGTGAGATTGTGGCTAGCGGGCTGAATGAGCAGTTCTTC.

In nucleotides, the CDR3 is TGTGCCAGCAGCCAAGGGACAGGAGGTACAGATACGCAGTATTTT. It yields the protein CASSQGTGGTDTQYF. The gene calls are TRBV4-2 and TRBJ2-3; TRBD1 matches at 7 bases. V lost 1 base, J lost 3 bases, and 4 bases stayed unmatched. Germline assignment: CDR1 LGHNA and CDR2 YNFKEQ. The CDR3 has 15 amino acids.

V usage is TRBV5-1 and J usage is TRBJ2-1; D may be TRBD2 (6 bases). This CDR3 contains 12 residues. The ends were cut back, 5 bases at V and 5 bases at J, with 8 bases in the middle. Germline V gene data show CDR1 as SGHRS and CDR2 as YFSETQ. CDR3 in amino acids: CASRAGNNEQFF. The DNA for the CDR3 is TGCGCCAGCAGGGCGGGGAACAATGAGCAGTTCTTC.

The CDR3 protein is CASSQRTGQDNYGYTF. DNA for the CDR3: TGCGCCAGCAGCCAGAGGACAGGTCAGGATAACTATGGCTACACCTTC. The J gene is TRBJ1-2, the V gene TRBV4-1, with 7 bases matching TRBD1. V trimming: 3 bases; J trimming: 1 base; junction bases outside the gene matches: 8. The CDR3 has 16 residues. Germline loops: CDR1 MGHRA, CDR2 YSYEKL.

This rearrangement joins TRBV11-2 to TRBJ1-3, with no clear D. The V gene lost 6 bases and the J gene lost 0 bases, with 6 bases spanning the gap. The germline V gene encodes CDR1 SGHAT and CDR2 FQNNGV. This CDR3 region has 13 residues. The CDR3 region is CASRVASGNTIYF. In DNA, the CDR3 is TGTGCCAGCAGGGTGGCCTCTGGAAACACCATATATTTT.

This chain connects TRBV27 to TRBJ2-7; TRBD2 matches at 7 bases. CDR1 and CDR2 (germline): MNHEY, SMNVEV (reference sequence). The CDR3 contains 14 residues. V trimming: 4 bases; J trimming: 1 base; junction bases outside the gene matches: 4. The CDR3 DNA reads as TGTGCCAGCAGTTCGGGACTATTATCCTACGAGCAGTACTTC. It codes for CASSSGLLSYEQYF.

The rearrangement joins TRBV5-6 to TRBJ2-1; no firm D call. Per the germline V gene, CDR1 is SGHDT and CDR2 is YYEEEE. V lost 2 bases and J lost 10, with 22 bases in between. The CDR3 consists of 16 residues. CDR3 residues: CASSLIGIIQAPEQFF. In DNA form, the CDR3 reads TGTGCCAGCAGCTTAATTGGAATAATTCAGGCTCCCGAGCAGTTCTTC.

This clone appeared a single time. The rearrangement links TRBV7-9 to TRBJ2-5; TRBD2 is a possible D gene (6 bases). The CDR3 loop spans 15 amino acids. Germline assignment: CDR1 SEHNR and CDR2 FQNEAQ (reference sequence). Between the trimmed V and J ends, which lost 5 bases and 7 bases, there was a span of 20 bases. CDR3 in DNA: TGTGCCAGCAGCGCACCGGGACTCCTGACATTGACCCAGTACTTC. Its translation is CASSAPGLLTLTQYF.

This clone rates as large. V is TRBV10-3 and J is TRBJ2-1, with 11 nucleotides matching TRBD2. The trim removed 8 bases at V and 5 bases at J, leaving 2 bases unmatched. The germline V gene encodes CDR1 ENHRY and CDR2 SYGVKD. The CDR3 length is 13 residues. CDR3 DNA sequence: TGTGCCATCGGGGGACTAGCGGACAATGAGCAGTTCTTC. As protein: CAIGGLADNEQFF.